The clone carrying this T cell receptor (beta chain) was observed a handful of times. Its antigen is still unknown. The data are from a study of early T cells in non-severe SARS-CoV-2 infection. About the study: Sequencing targeted bulk RNA from unsorted whole blood, leaving chains unpaired. Study-level points and caveats: VDJdb-based annotation leaned toward anti-spike CD8 responses and missed private and CD4 specificities.

This CDR3 spans 13 amino acids. The germline CDR1 and CDR2 sequences are DFQATT and SNEGSKA (reference sequence). Trimming removed 7 bases from V and 4 bases from J, with 16 bases in between. Unique molecular identifier tags were affixed to discrete cDNA molecules. TCRdb reprocessed the 5' RACE reads with MiXCR, giving one entry per CDR3 protein. The sample includes tens of thousands of distinct CDR3 sequences, roughly 13% of them seen just once. This receptor was obtained from an adult who was a healthcare worker with PCR-confirmed SARS-CoV-2 infection or an uninfected control (not recorded which). The chain uses TRBV20-1 and TRBJ1-2, with D possibly being TRBD1 (6 bases). Sequenced material: whole blood. The CDR3 sequence is CSVRGGDSYGYTF. CDR3 nucleotides: TGCAGTGTCAGGGGTGGCGATTCCTATGGCTACACCTTC.